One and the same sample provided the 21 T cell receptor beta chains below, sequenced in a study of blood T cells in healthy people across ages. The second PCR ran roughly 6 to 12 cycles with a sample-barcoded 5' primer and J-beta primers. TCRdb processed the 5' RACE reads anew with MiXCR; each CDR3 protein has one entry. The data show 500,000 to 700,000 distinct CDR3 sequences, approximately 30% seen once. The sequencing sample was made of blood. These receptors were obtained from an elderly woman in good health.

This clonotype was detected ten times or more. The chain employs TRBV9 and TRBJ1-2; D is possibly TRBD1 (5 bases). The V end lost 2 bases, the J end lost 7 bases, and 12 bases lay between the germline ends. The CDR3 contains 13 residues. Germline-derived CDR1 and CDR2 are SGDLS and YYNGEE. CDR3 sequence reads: CASSVDQGGGYTF. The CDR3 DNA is TGTGCCAGCAGCGTCGATCAGGGCGGTGGCTACACCTTC.

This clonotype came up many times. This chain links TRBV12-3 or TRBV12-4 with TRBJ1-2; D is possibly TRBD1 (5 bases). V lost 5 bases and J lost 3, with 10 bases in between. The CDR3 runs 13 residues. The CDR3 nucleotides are TGTGCCAGCAGTAAGGGGAGCGACTATGGCTACACCTTC. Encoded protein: CASSKGSDYGYTF.

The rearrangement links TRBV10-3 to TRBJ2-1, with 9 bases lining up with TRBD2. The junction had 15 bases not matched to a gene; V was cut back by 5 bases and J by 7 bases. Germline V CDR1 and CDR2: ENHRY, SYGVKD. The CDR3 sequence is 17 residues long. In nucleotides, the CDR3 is TGTGCCATCAGTACGGCTAGCGGGACGAAACTAACTAATGAGCAGTTCTTC. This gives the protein CAISTASGTKLTNEQFF.

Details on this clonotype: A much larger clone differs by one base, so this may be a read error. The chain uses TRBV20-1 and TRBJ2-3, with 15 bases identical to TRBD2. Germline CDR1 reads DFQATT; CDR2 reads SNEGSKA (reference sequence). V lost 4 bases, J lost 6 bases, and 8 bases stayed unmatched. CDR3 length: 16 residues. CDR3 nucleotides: TGCAGTGCTACCCGGACTAGCGGGGGGGCCATGGATACGCAGTATTTT. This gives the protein CSATRTSGGAMDTQYF.

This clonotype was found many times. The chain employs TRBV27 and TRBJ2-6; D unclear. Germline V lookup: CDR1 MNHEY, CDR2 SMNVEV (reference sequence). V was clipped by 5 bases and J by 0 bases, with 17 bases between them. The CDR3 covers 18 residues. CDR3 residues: CASSPRPVGISGANVLTF. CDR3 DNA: TGTGCCAGCAGTCCCCGGCCAGTGGGGATCTCTGGGGCCAACGTCCTGACTTTC.

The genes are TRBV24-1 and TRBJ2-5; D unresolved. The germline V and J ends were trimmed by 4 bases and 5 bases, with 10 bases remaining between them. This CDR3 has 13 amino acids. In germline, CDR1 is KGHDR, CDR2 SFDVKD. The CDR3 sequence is CATSEFGRETQYF. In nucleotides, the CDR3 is TGTGCCACCAGTGAGTTCGGCCGGGAGACCCAGTACTTC.

The CDR3 reads CASSQERGLRGEGYTF. The CDR3 DNA is TGCGCCAGCAGCCAAGAGAGGGGCCTGCGGGGGGAGGGCTACACCTTC. This chain links TRBV4-3 with TRBJ1-2; tentatively, D is TRBD1 (5 bases). Trimming left V 0 bases short and J 8 bases short, with 19 bases between. The germline V gene has CDR1 LGHNA and CDR2 YSLEER. CDR3 length equals 16 residues.

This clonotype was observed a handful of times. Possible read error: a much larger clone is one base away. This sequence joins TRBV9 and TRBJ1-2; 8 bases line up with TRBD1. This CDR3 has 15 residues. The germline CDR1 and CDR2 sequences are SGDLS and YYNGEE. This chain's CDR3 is CACSVDVGQEGGYTF. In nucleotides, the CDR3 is TGTGCCTGCAGCGTAGATGTGGGACAGGAGGGCGGCTACACCTTC.

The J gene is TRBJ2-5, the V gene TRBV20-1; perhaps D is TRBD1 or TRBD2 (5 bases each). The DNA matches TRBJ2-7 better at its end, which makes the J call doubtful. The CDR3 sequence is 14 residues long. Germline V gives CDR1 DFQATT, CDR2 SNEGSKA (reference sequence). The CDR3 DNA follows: TGCAGTGCTAGAGATCAGGTGGGGGTCTACGAGCAGTACTTC. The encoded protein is CSARDQVGVYEQYF.

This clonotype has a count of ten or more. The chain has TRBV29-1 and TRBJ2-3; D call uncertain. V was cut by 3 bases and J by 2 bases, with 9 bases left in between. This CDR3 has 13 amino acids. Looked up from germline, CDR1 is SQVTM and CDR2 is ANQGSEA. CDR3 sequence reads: CSVEPVTTDTQYF. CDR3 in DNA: TGCAGCGTTGAGCCTGTTACCACAGATACGCAGTATTTT.

The CDR3, as DNA: TGTGCCAGCAGCCTCTCTAGAGGGGGGGCCGGATGGCCATACAATGAGCAGTTCTTC. This sequence encodes CASSLSRGGAGWPYNEQFF. The V gene is TRBV11-2, the J gene TRBJ2-1, with D perhaps matching TRBD2 (7 bases). CDR1 and CDR2 (germline): SGHAT, FQNNGV. The CDR3 length is 19 residues. V shed 5 bases and J shed 4 bases, with 27 bases lying between them. Filled out from reference TRBV11-2 and TRBJ2-1, the complete variable domain reads EAGVAQSPRYKIIEKRQSVAFWCNPISGHATLYWYQQILGQGPKLLIQFQNNGVVDDSQLPKDRFSAERLKGVDSTLKIQPAKLEDSAVYLCASSLSRGGAGWPYNEQFFGPGTRLTVL.

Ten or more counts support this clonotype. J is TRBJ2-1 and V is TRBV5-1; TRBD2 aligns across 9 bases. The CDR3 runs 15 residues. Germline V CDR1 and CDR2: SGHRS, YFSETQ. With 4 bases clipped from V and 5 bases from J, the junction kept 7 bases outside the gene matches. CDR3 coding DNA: TGCGCCAGCAGCACCGCCGGGACTAGCCACAATGAGCAGTTCTTC. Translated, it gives CASSTAGTSHNEQFF.

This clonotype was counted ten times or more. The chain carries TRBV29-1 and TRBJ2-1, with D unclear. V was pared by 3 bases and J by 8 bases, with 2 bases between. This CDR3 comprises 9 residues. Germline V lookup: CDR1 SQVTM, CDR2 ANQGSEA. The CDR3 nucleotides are TGCAGCGTTGAGCATGAGCAGTTCTTC. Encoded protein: CSVEHEQFF.

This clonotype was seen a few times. CDR3 amino acids: CASGLDRTGTFYNEQYF. The CDR3 nucleotides are TGTGCTAGTGGTTTGGACCGGACAGGGACCTTCTACAATGAGCAGTACTTC. The V gene is TRBV12-5, the J gene TRBJ2-7, with TRBD1 identical over 8 bases. Trimming cost V 1 base and J 7 bases; bases outside gene matches: 15. The CDR3 is 17 amino acids. From germline, CDR1 is LGHNT and CDR2 FRNRAP.

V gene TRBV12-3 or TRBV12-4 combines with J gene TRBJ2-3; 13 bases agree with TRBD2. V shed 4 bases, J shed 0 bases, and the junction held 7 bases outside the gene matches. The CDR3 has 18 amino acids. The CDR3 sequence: CASSSRLAGGASTDTQYF. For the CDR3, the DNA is TGTGCCAGCAGTTCCCGACTAGCGGGGGGAGCGAGCACAGATACGCAGTATTTT.

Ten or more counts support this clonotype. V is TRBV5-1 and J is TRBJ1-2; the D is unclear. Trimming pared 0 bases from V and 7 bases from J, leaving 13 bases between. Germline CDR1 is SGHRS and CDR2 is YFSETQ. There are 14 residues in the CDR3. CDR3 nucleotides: TGCGCCAGCAGCTTGGAATTGGGTCTCGGTGGCTACACCTTC. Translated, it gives CASSLELGLGGYTF.

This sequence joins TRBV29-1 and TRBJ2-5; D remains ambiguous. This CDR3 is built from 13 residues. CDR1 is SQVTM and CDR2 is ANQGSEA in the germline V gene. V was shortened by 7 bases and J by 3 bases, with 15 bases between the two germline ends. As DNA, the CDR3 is TGCAGCGCATCCACGATCTACAAAGAGACCCAGTACTTC. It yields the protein CSASTIYKETQYF.

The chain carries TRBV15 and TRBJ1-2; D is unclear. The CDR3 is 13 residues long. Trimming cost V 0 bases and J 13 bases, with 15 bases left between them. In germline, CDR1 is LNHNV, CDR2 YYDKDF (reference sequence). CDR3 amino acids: CATSRDLQISSTF. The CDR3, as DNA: TGTGCCACCAGCAGAGATCTCCAGATATCTTCCACCTTC.

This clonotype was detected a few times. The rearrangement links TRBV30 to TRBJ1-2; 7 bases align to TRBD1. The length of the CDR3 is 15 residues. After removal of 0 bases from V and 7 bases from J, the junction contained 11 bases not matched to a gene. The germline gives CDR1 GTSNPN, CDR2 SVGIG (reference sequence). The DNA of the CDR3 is TGTGCCTGGAGTGTCGGGCAGGGGGTGACGGCTGGCTACACCTTC. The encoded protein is CAWSVGQGVTAGYTF.

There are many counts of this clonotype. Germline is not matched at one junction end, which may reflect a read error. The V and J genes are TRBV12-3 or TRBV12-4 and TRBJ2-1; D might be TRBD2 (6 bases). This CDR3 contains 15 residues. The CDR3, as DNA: TGTGCCAGCAGTTTCAGTAGCGGATCCTCCAATGAGCAGTTCTTC. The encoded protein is CASSFSSGSSNEQFF.

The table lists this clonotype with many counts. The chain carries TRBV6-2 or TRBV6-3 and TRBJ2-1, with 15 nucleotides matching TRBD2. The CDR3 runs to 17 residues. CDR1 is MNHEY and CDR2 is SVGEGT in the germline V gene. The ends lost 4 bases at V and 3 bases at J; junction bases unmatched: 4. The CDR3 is CASSWTSGGVDYNEQFF. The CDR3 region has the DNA TGTGCCAGCAGTTGGACTAGCGGGGGGGTGGACTACAATGAGCAGTTCTTC.